The clone carrying this T cell receptor (beta chain) was counted a single time. This entry comes from a study of T cell changes during pregnancy in multiple sclerosis. The table came from immunoSEQ multiplex PCR; TCRdb's copy has only in-frame clones and leaves some out. There are 69,000 or so clones in the sample; approximately 92% occur only once, and 2% lies in the top ten. The V gene lost 2 bases and the J gene lost 4 bases, with 9 bases spanning the gap. CDR1 and CDR2 from the germline V gene are LGHNA and YSLEER. The CDR3 has 15 amino acids. This clonotype originated in a female donor in good health, enrolled as a control in a pregnancy study. The sample in question was peripheral blood, obtained in the third trimester of pregnancy. The chain couples TRBV4-3 to TRBJ2-6, with D perhaps matching TRBD1 (5 bases). For the CDR3, the DNA is TGCGCCAGCAGCCAATCAGGGTTAGGGGCCAACGTCCTGACTTTC. Protein product: CASSQSGLGANVLTF.